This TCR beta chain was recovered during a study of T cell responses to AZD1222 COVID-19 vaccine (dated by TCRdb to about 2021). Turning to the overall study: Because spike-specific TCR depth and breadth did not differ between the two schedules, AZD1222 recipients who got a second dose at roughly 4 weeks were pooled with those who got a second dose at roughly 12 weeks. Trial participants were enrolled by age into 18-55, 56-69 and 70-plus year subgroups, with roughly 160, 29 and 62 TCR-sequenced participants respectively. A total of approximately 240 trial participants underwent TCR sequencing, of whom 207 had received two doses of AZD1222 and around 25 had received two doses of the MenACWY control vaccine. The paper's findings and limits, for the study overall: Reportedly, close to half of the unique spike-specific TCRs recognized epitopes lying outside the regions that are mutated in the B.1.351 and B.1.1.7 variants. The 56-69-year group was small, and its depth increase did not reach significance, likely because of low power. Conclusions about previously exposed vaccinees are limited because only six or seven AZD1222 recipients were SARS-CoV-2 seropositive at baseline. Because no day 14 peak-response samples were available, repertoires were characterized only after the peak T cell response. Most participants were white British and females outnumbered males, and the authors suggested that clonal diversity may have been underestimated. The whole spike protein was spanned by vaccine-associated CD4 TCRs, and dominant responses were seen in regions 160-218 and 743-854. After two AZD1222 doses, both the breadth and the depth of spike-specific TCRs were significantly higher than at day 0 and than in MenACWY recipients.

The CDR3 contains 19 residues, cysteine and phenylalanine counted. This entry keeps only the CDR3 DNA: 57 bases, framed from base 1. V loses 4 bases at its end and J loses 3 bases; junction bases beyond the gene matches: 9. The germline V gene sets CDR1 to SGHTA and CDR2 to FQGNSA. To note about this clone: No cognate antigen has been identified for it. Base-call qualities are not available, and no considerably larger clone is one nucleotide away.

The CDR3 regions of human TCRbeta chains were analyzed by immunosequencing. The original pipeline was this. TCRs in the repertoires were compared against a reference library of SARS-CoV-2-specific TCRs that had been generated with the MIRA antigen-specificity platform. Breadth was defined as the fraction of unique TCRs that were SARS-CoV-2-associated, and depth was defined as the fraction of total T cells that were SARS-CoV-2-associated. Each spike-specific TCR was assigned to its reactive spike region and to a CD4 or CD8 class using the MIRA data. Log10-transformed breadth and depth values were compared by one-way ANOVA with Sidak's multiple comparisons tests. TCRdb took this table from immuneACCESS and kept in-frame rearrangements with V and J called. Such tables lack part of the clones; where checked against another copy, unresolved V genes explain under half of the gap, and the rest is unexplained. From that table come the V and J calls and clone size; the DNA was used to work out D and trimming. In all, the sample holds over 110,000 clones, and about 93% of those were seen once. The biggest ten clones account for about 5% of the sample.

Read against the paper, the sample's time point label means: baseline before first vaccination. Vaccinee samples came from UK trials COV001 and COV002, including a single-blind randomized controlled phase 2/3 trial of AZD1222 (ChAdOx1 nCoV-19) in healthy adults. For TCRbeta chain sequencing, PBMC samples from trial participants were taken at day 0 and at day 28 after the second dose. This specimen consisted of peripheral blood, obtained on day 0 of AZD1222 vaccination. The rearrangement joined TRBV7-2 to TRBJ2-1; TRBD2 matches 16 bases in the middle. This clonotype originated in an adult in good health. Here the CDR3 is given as CASSSHGTSGGAGYNEQFF. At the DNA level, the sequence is TGTGCCAGCAGCTCCCACGGGACTAGCGGGGGGGCCGGCTACAATGAGCAGTTCTTC.